This T cell receptor beta chain was obtained from a study of T-cell reconstitution after alpha-beta-depleted transplantation in children. Study-level points and caveats: Surviving recipient T cells and thymic progenitors accounted for the high day-60 TCRbeta diversity observed in some patients. There were reportedly several hundred expanded graft clones from which alpha-beta T cells came about two months after transplant.

During its preparation, the TCRbeta library received unique molecular identifiers. TCRdb analysed the PCR reads with MiXCR anew, one entry per CDR3 protein. The table shows approximately 89,000 distinct CDR3 sequences, with roughly 16% occurring only once. V was cut by 4 bases and J by 1 base, with 15 bases left in between. The CDR3 covers 15 residues. Germline CDR1 SQVTM, CDR2 ANQGSEA. Of note for this clonotype: Its antigen remains unidentified.

The material sequenced was PBMCs, mostly from graft donor cells, taken 180 days after TCRalphabeta/CD19-depleted stem cell transplant. The TCR comes from a male patient aged 2-10 years who had a stem cell transplant for acute lymphoblastic leukemia, so the T cells may come from the graft donor. The chain joins TRBV29-1 to TRBJ2-3, with D possibly TRBD2 on 6 matching bases. The CDR3, as DNA: TGCAGCGTTGCCCGGGCTAGCGAGGGCACAGATACGCAGTATTTT. Protein product: CSVARASEGTDTQYF.